The clone carrying this T cell receptor (beta chain) was found many times. Its specificity is not known. The sample originates from a study of T cell repertoires in cytomegalovirus infection. At the level of the study: Recently described HLA-C-restricted plus well-studied HLA-B-restricted CMV epitopes were used. Public TCR beta signatures marked donors with CMV infection and the matching HLA. Study results and caveats: What dominated the ex vivo response were HLA-C-restricted CMV-specific TCR beta clonotypes.

This CDR3 spans 17 amino acids. Germline lookup yields CDR1 SGHTA and CDR2 FQGNSA. Unmatched junction bases numbered 6, after V lost 2 bases and J lost 6 bases. TCRdb fed the reads into MiXCR, producing one record per CDR3 protein. This sample has roughly 990,000 distinct CDR3 sequences, with around 30% found just once. The chain uses TRBV7-2 and TRBJ2-1, with 14 bases identical to TRBD2. The source material was cultured CD8+ T cells from PBMCs, sampled from culture after CMV antigen stimulation. This receptor was obtained from a human donor in good health (CMV status not recorded). Some clones in this sample may be carry-over from other donors' samples. CDR3 protein: CASSLYGLAGGGNEQFF. The CDR3 bases are TGTGCCAGCAGCTTATATGGACTAGCGGGGGGCGGCAATGAGCAGTTCTTC.